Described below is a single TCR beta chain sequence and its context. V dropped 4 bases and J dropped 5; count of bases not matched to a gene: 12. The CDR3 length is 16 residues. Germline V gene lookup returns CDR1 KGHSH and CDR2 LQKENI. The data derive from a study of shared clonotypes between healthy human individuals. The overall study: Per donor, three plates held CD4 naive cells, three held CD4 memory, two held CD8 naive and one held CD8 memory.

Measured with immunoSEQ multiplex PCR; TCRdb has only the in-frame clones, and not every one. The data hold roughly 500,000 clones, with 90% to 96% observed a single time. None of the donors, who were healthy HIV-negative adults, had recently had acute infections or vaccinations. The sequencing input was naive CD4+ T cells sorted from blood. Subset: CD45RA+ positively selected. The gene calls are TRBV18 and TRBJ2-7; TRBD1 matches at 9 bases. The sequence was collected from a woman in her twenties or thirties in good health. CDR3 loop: CASSRNAGTGLHEQYF. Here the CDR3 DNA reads TGTGCCAGCTCACGTAATGCCGGGACAGGGCTCCACGAGCAGTACTTC.